The text below deals with one T cell receptor beta chain. Participants spanned ages about 18 to 89 years and resided in roughly 22 US areas. The data were taken from a study of blood T cell repertoires in COVID-19. The overall study: Samples taken during acute and convalescent COVID-19 were collected in the United States, Italy and Spain. T cells, B-cell-depleted T cells, or PBMCs provided the cDNA or gDNA that served as material.

Original analysis: Amplification of reference gene primers provided the estimated nucleated cell counts. Here immunoSEQ multiplex PCR was the method, and the copy in TCRdb shows in-frame clones only, minus some. V and J calls and clone size are copied from that table; D and trimming were computed from the DNA. The sample consists of approximately 210,000 clones, 80% to 90% of them appearing once. The V gene lost 5 bases and the J gene lost 2 bases, with 19 bases spanning the gap. This CDR3 has 16 amino acids. Germline V gene lookup returns CDR1 SGHDT and CDR2 YYEEEE. Sequenced: PBMCs or T cells enriched from blood (not recorded which). This receptor was taken from a woman between 45 and 60 years old with acute COVID-19. This sequence joins TRBV5-6 and TRBJ1-1; D might be TRBD1 (5 bases). DNA for the CDR3: TGTGCCAGCAGACCTAGTCTCAGGGCCCTAAACACTGAAGCTTTCTTT. As protein: CASRPSLRALNTEAFF.